Presented here are 17 T cell receptor beta chains from one specimen sequenced in a study of cytomegalovirus exposure and HLA in healthy donors. 13 Jbeta primers and 60 Vbeta primers were used for the PCR. The repertoire was sequenced with immunoSEQ multiplex PCR; TCRdb's copy has only in-frame clones and lacks some. In the table there are under 170,000 clones, 79% of which are singletons. The sequenced sample consisted of PBMCs. The source is a man aged 45-65 years in good health and CMV-seropositive.

J is TRBJ2-7 and V is TRBV6-1; TRBD1 aligns across 7 bases. The trim removed 10 bases at V and 2 bases at J, leaving 8 bases unmatched. CDR3 length equals 13 residues. Germline CDR1 is MNHNS and CDR2 is SASEGT. The DNA for the CDR3 is TGTGCCACTGGGGGACAGCTCACCTACGAGCAGTACTTC. Protein sequence: CATGGQLTYEQYF.

The sample holds a few counts of this clone. The chain recombines TRBV5-1 with TRBJ2-7, with 8 positions matching TRBD1. Losses at the gene ends were 3 bases for V and 0 bases for J; bases not matched to a gene: 5. This CDR3 comprises 15 residues. Germline CDR1 is SGHRS and CDR2 is YFSETQ. The CDR3 sequence is CASSSTGGGSYEQYF. The CDR3 bases are TGCGCCAGCAGCTCCACAGGGGGAGGCTCCTACGAGCAGTACTTC.

There are a few counts of this clone. The rearrangement links TRBV30 to TRBJ1-5; no clear D. Trimming took 3 bases from V and 0 from J, leaving 12 bases between them. The germline CDR1 and CDR2 sequences are GTSNPN and SVGIG (reference sequence). The CDR3 has 15 amino acids. The CDR3: CAWSNRGGSNQPQHF. In DNA, the CDR3 is TGTGCCTGGAGCAATCGCGGCGGTAGCAATCAGCCCCAGCATTTT.

The rearrangement joins TRBV6-6 to TRBJ1-4; D might be TRBD1 (6 bases). CDR3 length: 16 amino acids. CDR1 and CDR2 (germline): MNHNY, SVGAGI (reference sequence). The germline V and J ends were trimmed by 2 bases and 8 bases, with 18 bases remaining between them. The CDR3 is CASSYGVVSGAEKLFF. The CDR3 DNA reads as TGTGCCAGCAGTTACGGTGTGGTGTCAGGGGCCGAAAAACTGTTTTTT.

The V and J genes are TRBV9 and TRBJ1-2; 7 positions match TRBD1. Germline V CDR1 and CDR2: SGDLS, YYNGEE. The CDR3 has 15 residues. The J segment lost 6 bases and the V segment lost 0 bases, leaving 8 bases of the junction unmatched. CDR3 sequence (DNA): TGTGCCAGCAGCGTAGGCCCGACAGGGATCGATGGCTACACCTTC. Translation gives CASSVGPTGIDGYTF.

This clone was seen a few times. The V call is TRBV19, the J call TRBJ1-1, with 10 bases lining up with TRBD1. This CDR3 is 14 amino acids long. V dropped 5 bases and J dropped 8; count of bases not matched to a gene: 8. From germline, CDR1 is LNHDA and CDR2 SQIVND (reference sequence). This CDR3 is CASSFRDRGREAFF. DNA for the CDR3: TGTGCCAGTAGTTTCCGGGACAGGGGAAGGGAAGCTTTCTTT. The full variable domain, its missing parts supplied by reference TRBV19 and TRBJ1-1, is DGGITQSPKYLFRKEGQNVTLSCEQNLNHDAMYWYRQDPGQGLRLIYYSQIVNDFQKGDIAEGYSVSREKKESFPLTVTSAQKNPTAFYLCASSFRDRGREAFFGQGTRLTVV.

The rearrangement uses TRBV18 and TRBJ1-3; TRBD1 agrees at 9 bases. The J segment lost 0 bases and the V segment lost 4 bases, leaving 13 bases of the junction unmatched. The germline V gene encodes CDR1 KGHSH and CDR2 LQKENI. The CDR3 has 19 residues. CDR3 sequence reads: CASSLLGQGPFDSGNTIYF. CDR3 nucleotide sequence: TGTGCCAGCTCACTCCTGGGACAGGGACCGTTCGACTCTGGAAACACCATATATTTT.

For this clone: Germline and junction disagree at one end, which may indicate a read error. The CDR3 here is CSSSPSPGTGTKSYEQYF. The CDR3 DNA reads as TGTTCCAGCAGCCCCAGTCCCGGGACAGGTACCAAATCCTACGAGCAGTACTTC. The V call is TRBV7-9, the J call TRBJ2-7, with TRBD1 matching 8 bases. The germline CDR1 and CDR2 sequences are SEHNR and FQNEAQ (reference sequence). The CDR3 runs 18 residues.

The chain links TRBV2 to TRBJ2-7; perhaps TRBD2 as D (6 bases). The CDR3 sequence is 16 residues long. V was shortened by 1 base and J by 7 bases, with 20 bases between the two germline ends. Looked up from germline, CDR1 is SNHLY and CDR2 is FYNNEI. The CDR3 loop reads CASSEGAGLGFWEQYF. The CDR3 DNA sequence: TGTGCCAGCAGTGAAGGGGCGGGACTGGGGTTTTGGGAGCAGTACTTC. Together with reference TRBV2 and TRBJ2-7, the CDR3 gives the full variable domain: EPEVTQTPSHQVTQMGQEVILRCVPISNHLYFYWYRQILGQKVEFLVSFYNNEISEKSEIFDDQFSVERPDGSNFTLKIRSTKLEDSAMYFCASSEGAGLGFWEQYFGPGTRLTVT.

This clone was detected only a few times. The chain combines TRBV4-2 with TRBJ2-7, with a possible D match to TRBD2 (6 bases). V shed 0 bases and J shed 7 bases, with 19 bases lying between them. Germline CDR1 reads LGHNA; CDR2 reads YNFKEQ. The CDR3 is made up of 16 amino acids. The CDR3 loop reads CASSQDGGIGEREQYF. CDR3 DNA sequence: TGTGCCAGCAGCCAAGATGGAGGGATTGGCGAGCGGGAGCAGTACTTC.

J is TRBJ1-1 and V is TRBV5-1; 7 nucleotides match TRBD1. Germline loops: CDR1 SGHRS, CDR2 YFSETQ. The CDR3 is 18 amino acids. Trimming took 1 base from V and 1 from J; bases not matched to a gene: 13. The CDR3 protein is CASSLLPTGASENTEAFF. The CDR3 nucleotides are TGCGCCAGCAGCTTGTTGCCAACAGGGGCGTCTGAGAACACTGAAGCTTTCTTT.

The CDR3 spells CASSYQGQDNSPLHF. In DNA form, the CDR3 reads TGTGCCAGCAGTTACCAGGGACAGGATAATTCACCCCTCCACTTT. The rearrangement joins TRBV6-5 to TRBJ1-6, with 8 bases fitting TRBD1. The CDR3 spans 15 residues. J lost 5 bases, V lost 2 bases, and 2 bases had no gene match. CDR1 and CDR2 from the germline V gene are MNHEY and SVGAGI.

The V gene is TRBV30, the J gene TRBJ2-7; 7 positions agree with TRBD1. Unmatched junction bases numbered 8, after V lost 3 bases and J lost 3 bases. CDR3 length equals 14 residues. Germline loops: CDR1 GTSNPN, CDR2 SVGIG (reference sequence). The CDR3 here is CAWSEDRFIYEQYF. CDR3 in DNA: TGTGCCTGGAGCGAGGACAGGTTCATCTACGAGCAGTACTTC.

The chain is built from TRBV10-3 and TRBJ1-5; 7 positions match TRBD1. Germline V CDR1 and CDR2: ENHRY, SYGVKD. V gave up 8 bases and J gave up 10 bases; unmatched junction bases: 14. This CDR3 comprises 14 residues. The CDR3 sequence is CAIGYEGQPYPQHF. CDR3 bases: TGTGCCATCGGATACGAGGGACAGCCTTACCCCCAGCATTTT.

The genes are TRBV2 and TRBJ2-1, with 11 bases that match TRBD1. The CDR3 sequence is 14 residues long. Trimming cost V 9 bases and J 8 bases; bases outside gene matches: 9. Germline V gene sequence: CDR1 SNHLY, CDR2 FYNNEI. The CDR3 sequence: CASNRDRGLYEQFF. Here the CDR3 DNA reads TGTGCCAGTAACCGGGACAGGGGGTTGTATGAGCAGTTCTTC.

The gene calls are TRBV6-5 and TRBJ2-5; 8 nucleotides align to TRBD1. The closer fit of TRBJ2-7 to the DNA end suggests the J call may be wrong. This CDR3 spans 13 amino acids. Germline CDR1 is MNHEY and CDR2 is SVGAGI. The DNA for the CDR3 is TGTGCCAGCAGTTACGGGACAGGCTACGAGCAGTACTTC. Its protein product is CASSYGTGYEQYF.

The chain joins TRBV19 to TRBJ2-3; 13 nucleotides line up with TRBD2. The CDR3 is 16 amino acids. J lost 1 base, V lost 6 bases, and 4 bases had no gene match. Germline assignment: CDR1 LNHDA and CDR2 SQIVND (reference sequence). Here the CDR3 reads CASRELAGGGTDTQYF. DNA for the CDR3: TGTGCCAGTAGGGAACTAGCGGGAGGGGGCACAGATACGCAGTATTTT. Drawing the rest from reference TRBV19 and TRBJ2-3, the complete variable domain is DGGITQSPKYLFRKEGQNVTLSCEQNLNHDAMYWYRQDPGQGLRLIYYSQIVNDFQKGDIAEGYSVSREKKESFPLTVTSAQKNPTAFYLCASRELAGGGTDTQYFGPGTRLTVL.